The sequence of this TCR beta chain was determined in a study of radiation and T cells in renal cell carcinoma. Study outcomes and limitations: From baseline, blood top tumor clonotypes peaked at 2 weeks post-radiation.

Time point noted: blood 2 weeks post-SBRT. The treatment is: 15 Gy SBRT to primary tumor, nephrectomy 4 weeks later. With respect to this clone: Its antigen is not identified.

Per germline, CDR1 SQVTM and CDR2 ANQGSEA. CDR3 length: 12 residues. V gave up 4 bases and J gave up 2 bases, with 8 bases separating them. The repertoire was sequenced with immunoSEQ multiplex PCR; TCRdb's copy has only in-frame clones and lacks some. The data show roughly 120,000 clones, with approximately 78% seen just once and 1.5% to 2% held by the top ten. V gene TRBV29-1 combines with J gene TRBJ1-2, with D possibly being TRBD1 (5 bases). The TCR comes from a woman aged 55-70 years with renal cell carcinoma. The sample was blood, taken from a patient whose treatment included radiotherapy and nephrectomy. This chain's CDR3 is CSVGSGNYGYTF. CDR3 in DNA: TGCAGCGTTGGATCAGGGAACTATGGCTACACCTTC.